Sequencing of this T cell receptor (beta chain) was carried out in a study of cytomegalovirus exposure and HLA in healthy donors. Healthy bone marrow donors made up the donors. Concerning this clone itself: Its antigen is as yet unknown.

Study findings and constraints: Through in vitro validation, three CMV-associated chains were shown to be specific for CMV antigens. CMV serostatus alone was available as immune exposure information.

The PCR made use of 60 Vbeta and 13 Jbeta primers. Some clones are missing from TCRdb's copy, which holds only in-frame ones; the method was immunoSEQ multiplex PCR. The data contain 200,000 or so clones, approximately 81% of them singletons. Germline V CDR1 and CDR2: SEHNR, FQNEAQ (reference sequence). The CDR3 loop spans 17 amino acids. Unmatched junction bases numbered 3, after V lost 0 bases and J lost 3 bases. The specimen sequenced was PBMCs. The receptor was derived from a boy aged 5-17 years in good health and CMV-seronegative. The chain joins TRBV7-9 to TRBJ1-5; 12 positions match TRBD1. CDR3 amino acids: CASSLAGTGGHNQPQHF. The CDR3 DNA follows: TGTGCCAGCAGCTTAGCCGGGACAGGGGGCCACAATCAGCCCCAGCATTTT.